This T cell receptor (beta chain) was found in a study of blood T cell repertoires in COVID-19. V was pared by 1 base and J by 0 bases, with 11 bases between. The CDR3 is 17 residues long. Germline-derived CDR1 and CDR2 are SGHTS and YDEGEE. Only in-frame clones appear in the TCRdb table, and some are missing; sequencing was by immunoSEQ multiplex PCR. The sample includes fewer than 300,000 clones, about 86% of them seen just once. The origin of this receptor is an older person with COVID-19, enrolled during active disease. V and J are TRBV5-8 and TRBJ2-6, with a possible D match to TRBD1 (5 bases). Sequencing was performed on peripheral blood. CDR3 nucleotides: TGTGCCAGCAGCTTGTTAGTGACAGCCTCTGGGGCCAACGTCCTGACTTTC. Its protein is CASSLLVTASGANVLTF.